This entry is about one TCR beta chain. This specimen belongs to a study of blood T cell repertoires in COVID-19. About the study: Donors in the United States, Italy and Spain gave samples during acute or convalescent COVID-19. T cells, B-cell-depleted T cells, or PBMCs provided the cDNA or gDNA that served as material.

This table comes from immunoSEQ multiplex PCR, and its TCRdb copy is limited to in-frame clones, with some not included. This table has about 90,000 clones, approximately 92% appearing once. This CDR3 spans 14 amino acids. V was trimmed by 10 bases and J by 0 bases, leaving 14 bases between them. The germline CDR1 and CDR2 sequences are SEHNR and FQNEAQ (reference sequence). The chain couples TRBV7-9 to TRBJ2-3, with D perhaps assigned TRBD1 or TRBD2 (5 bases each). The receptor was derived from an older woman with active COVID-19. The source material was peripheral blood. CDR3 in amino acids: CATTGQSSTDTQYF. The DNA of the CDR3 is TGTGCCACCACGGGGCAGTCTAGCACAGATACGCAGTATTTT.